This T cell receptor (beta chain) was sequenced for a study of blood T cell repertoires in COVID-19. Per the study methods: Estimation of nucleated cell counts relied on the amplification of reference gene primers. Sequencing used immunoSEQ multiplex PCR; TCRdb keeps in-frame clones, though not all of them. Clonal size and the V and J genes are those of that table, whereas D and trimming came from the DNA. Among under 250,000 clones listed, around four fifths were seen once. With 3 bases clipped from V and 1 base from J, the junction kept 5 bases outside the gene matches. The germline CDR1 and CDR2 sequences are SGHVS and FQNEAQ. The CDR3 is 16 residues long.

The chain links TRBV7-8 to TRBJ2-2; 7 nucleotides agree with TRBD1. Sequenced: peripheral blood. This clonotype originated in a woman aged 60-70 years with active or convalescent COVID-19. This CDR3 reads CASSLAGTVNTGELFF. For the CDR3, the DNA is TGTGCCAGCAGCTTGGCCGGGACAGTGAACACCGGGGAGCTGTTTTTT.